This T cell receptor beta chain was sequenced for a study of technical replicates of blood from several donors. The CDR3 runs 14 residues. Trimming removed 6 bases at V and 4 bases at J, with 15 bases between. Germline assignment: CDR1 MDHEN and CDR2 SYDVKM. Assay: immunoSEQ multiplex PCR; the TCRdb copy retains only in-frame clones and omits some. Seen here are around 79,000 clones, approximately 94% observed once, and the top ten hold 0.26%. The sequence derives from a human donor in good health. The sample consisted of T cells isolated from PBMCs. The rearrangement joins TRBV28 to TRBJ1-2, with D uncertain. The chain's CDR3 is CASSTREPIYGYTF. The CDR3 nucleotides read TGTGCCAGCAGCACGAGGGAACCAATCTATGGCTACACCTTC.